This T cell receptor (beta chain) was sequenced in a study of T-cell reconstitution after alpha-beta-depleted transplantation in children. Study-wide results and caveats: Surviving thymic progenitors and recipient T cells were the source of high TCRbeta diversity at day 60 in some patients. Diversity and T-cell counts at one year after transplant derived mostly from new T cells. Where alpha-beta T cells came from about two months after transplant was reportedly several hundred expanded graft clones.

Unique molecular identifiers were incorporated when the TCRbeta library was constructed. A single record per CDR3 protein comes from TCRdb applying MiXCR to the PCR reads. The sample gives a few hundred thousand distinct CDR3 sequences, roughly 13% of which show up once; around 2% is in the top ten. Turning to this clonotype: Its specificity is unknown.

The starting material was PBMCs, mostly from graft donor cells, obtained 360 days after TCRalphabeta/CD19-depleted stem cell transplant. The source is a male patient younger than 18 who had a stem cell transplant for acute myeloid leukemia, so the T cells may come from the graft donor.

The CDR3 reads CASSSPQGYTDTQYF. The DNA for the CDR3 is TGTGCCAGCAGTTCCCCACAGGGCTACACAGATACGCAGTATTTT. The chain carries TRBV28 and TRBJ2-3, with D perhaps matching TRBD1 (6 bases). Trimming stripped 4 bases from V and 2 bases from J, with 13 bases between. This CDR3 has 15 residues. Germline V CDR1 and CDR2: MDHEN, SYDVKM. The full variable domain, in which reference TRBV28 and TRBJ2-3 provide the parts outside the CDR3, is DVKVTQSSRYLVKRTGEKVFLECVQDMDHENMFWYRQDPGLGLRLIYFSYDVKMKEKGDIPEGYSVSREKKERFSLILESASTNQTSMYLCASSSPQGYTDTQYFGPGTRLTVL.